These 26 T cell receptor beta chains were sequenced from one sample in a study of T cell responses to AZD1222 COVID-19 vaccine. The repertoire was sequenced with immunoSEQ multiplex PCR; TCRdb's copy has only in-frame clones and lacks some. The table records over 150,000 clones, just under 90% of them present only once. The sample consisted of peripheral blood, taken on day 0 of AZD1222 vaccination. These receptors were collected from an adult in good health.

J is TRBJ2-7 and V is TRBV6-2 or TRBV6-3, with D unclear. V dropped 1 base and J dropped 0 bases, with 10 bases sitting between them. CDR1 MNHEY and CDR2 SVGEGT come from the germline V gene. The CDR3 sequence is 15 residues long. The CDR3 nucleotides read TGTGCCAGCAGTTACTTCTCCAGGAGCTCCTACGAGCAGTACTTC. Translated, it gives CASSYFSRSSYEQYF.

The chain recombines TRBV10-3 with TRBJ2-7; no reliable D call. Germline loops: CDR1 ENHRY, CDR2 SYGVKD. V was pared by 0 bases and J by 1 base, with 10 bases between. This CDR3 is 15 amino acids long. The CDR3 sequence is CAISESKGPSYEQYF. In nucleotides, the CDR3 is TGTGCCATCAGTGAGTCAAAAGGGCCATCCTACGAGCAGTACTTC.

The chain employs TRBV7-8 and TRBJ2-5; 7 bases are shared with TRBD1. CDR3 length: 13 residues. In germline, CDR1 is SGHVS, CDR2 FQNEAQ. The junction had 3 bases not matched to a gene; V was cut back by 3 bases and J by 5 bases. The CDR3, as DNA: TGTGCCAGCAGCTTCGACAGGGTTGAGACCCAGTACTTC. It specifies CASSFDRVETQYF.

The genes are TRBV12-5 and TRBJ2-5, with no clear D. The CDR3 runs to 12 residues. CDR1 is LGHNT and CDR2 is FRNRAP in the germline V gene. Trimming took off 5 bases at V and 5 bases at J, with 9 bases between the two ends. The CDR3 nucleotides are TGTGCTAGTGGTCCCTTTCCGGAGACCCAGTACTTC. Its translation is CASGPFPETQYF.

J is TRBJ2-5 and V is TRBV28, with TRBD1 identical over 8 bases. Germline CDR1 reads MDHEN; CDR2 reads SYDVKM. With V trimmed by 8 bases and J by 5 bases, 13 bases remained unmatched. The CDR3 is 15 residues long. The CDR3 nucleotides are TGTGCCAGCGGAGGGGAGGACAGGGCAGGGGAGACCCAGTACTTC. This sequence encodes CASGGEDRAGETQYF.

This chain connects TRBV6-6 to TRBJ1-5, with 7 nucleotides matching TRBD1. After removal of 6 bases from V and 7 bases from J, the junction contained 6 bases not matched to a gene. This CDR3 is 13 amino acids long. Germline CDR1 is MNHNY and CDR2 is SVGAGI (reference sequence). Written as DNA, the CDR3 is TGTGCCAGCAGCCAAGGGACAGCGCAGCCCCAGCATTTT. Protein product: CASSQGTAQPQHF.

For the CDR3, the DNA is TGTGCCAGCAGTGTAGGAACTAGCGGGCTCGAGGGGCAGTTCTTC. It specifies CASSVGTSGLEGQFF. V usage is TRBV6-1 and J usage is TRBJ2-1; 9 bases align to TRBD2. The CDR3 is 15 amino acids. CDR1 and CDR2 (germline): MNHNS, SASEGT. Trimming at V came to 4 bases and at J to 12 bases, leaving 13 bases not matched to a gene.

J is TRBJ1-5 and V is TRBV5-8; D is perhaps TRBD1 (6 bases). Germline CDR1 and CDR2: SGHTS and YDEGEE. The CDR3 consists of 14 residues. The ends were cut back, 4 bases at V and 5 bases at J, with 13 bases in the middle. The CDR3 spells CASSPGQRYQPQHF. Here the CDR3 DNA reads TGTGCCAGCAGCCCCGGACAGAGATATCAGCCCCAGCATTTT.

The chain couples TRBV19 to TRBJ1-2; D uncertain. The V end lost 10 bases, the J end lost 2 bases, and 11 bases lay between the germline ends. This CDR3 spans 12 amino acids. Germline assignment: CDR1 LNHDA and CDR2 SQIVND (reference sequence). DNA of the CDR3: TGTGCCACTAACACACCGAACTATGGCTACACCTTC. It is translated as CATNTPNYGYTF.

As regards this clone: An end of the junction does not agree with germline; a read error may underlie this. The chain recombines TRBV13 with TRBJ1-3; 9 bases fit TRBD1. The germline CDR1 and CDR2 sequences are PRHDT and FYEKMQ (reference sequence). The CDR3 extends over 17 amino acids. CDR3 region: CASSIGGTGSPGNTIYF. The CDR3 region has the DNA TGTGCCAGCAGCATAGGGGGGACAGGGTCTCCTGGAAACACCATATATTTT.

The chain joins TRBV5-1 to TRBJ2-1; TRBD2 matches 8 bases. V gave up 3 bases and J gave up 4 bases; unmatched junction bases: 6. CDR3 length: 15 residues. Germline assignment: CDR1 SGHRS and CDR2 YFSETQ. CDR3 amino acids: CASSSLAGPYNEQFF. In DNA form, the CDR3 reads TGCGCCAGCAGCTCCTTAGCGGGGCCGTACAATGAGCAGTTCTTC.

The gene calls are TRBV2 and TRBJ2-3; 12 nucleotides line up with TRBD2. The CDR3 consists of 15 residues. V shed 5 bases, J shed 5 bases, and the junction held 5 bases outside the gene matches. From germline, CDR1 is SNHLY and CDR2 FYNNEI. CDR3 coding DNA: TGTGCCAGCAGTCCTAGCGGGGGGGCCTTAGATACGCAGTATTTT. The encoded protein is CASSPSGGALDTQYF.

V and J are TRBV7-9 and TRBJ1-5; 7 bases agree with TRBD1. This CDR3 is 18 amino acids long. Unmatched junction bases numbered 11, after V lost 1 base and J lost 2 bases. Germline V gives CDR1 SEHNR, CDR2 FQNEAQ (reference sequence). The CDR3 nucleotides are TGTGCCAGCAGCTTAGAGTTTTCAGGGGGTCTGGGCAATCAGCCCCAGCATTTT. Translated, it gives CASSLEFSGGLGNQPQHF.

The gene calls are TRBV9 and TRBJ2-7, with D perhaps matching TRBD1 (5 bases). The CDR3 is made up of 14 amino acids. Trimming pared 4 bases from V and 6 bases from J, leaving 17 bases between. CDR1 SGDLS and CDR2 YYNGEE come from the germline V gene. CDR3 DNA: TGTGCCAGCAGCCTAGGGTCCAGGGCCGGCGAGCAGTACTTC. It specifies CASSLGSRAGEQYF.

The genes are TRBV7-2 and TRBJ2-6; D may be TRBD2 (5 bases). Germline CDR1 is SGHTA and CDR2 is FQGNSA. The CDR3 loop spans 15 amino acids. Trimming removed 2 bases from V and 2 bases from J, with 7 bases in between. DNA for the CDR3: TGTGCCAGCAGCTTACTGGGAGCTGGGGCCAACGTCCTGACTTTC. It specifies CASSLLGAGANVLTF.

The DNA of the CDR3 is TGTGCCAGCAGCTTAGAGAGGACCTACGAGCAGTACTTC. Protein: CASSLERTYEQYF. V and J are TRBV7-9 and TRBJ2-7; no reliable D call. Per germline, CDR1 SEHNR and CDR2 FQNEAQ (reference sequence). This CDR3 contains 13 residues. V lost 1 base and J lost 2, with 6 bases in between.

CDR3 coding DNA: TGCAGCGTTAGTGCTTCGGGACGAGCGGACTATGGCTACACCTTC. Amino acids: CSVSASGRADYGYTF. The V and J genes are TRBV29-1 and TRBJ1-2; D might be TRBD1 (5 bases). Germline CDR1 and CDR2: SQVTM and ANQGSEA. Trimming pared 5 bases from V and 3 bases from J, leaving 19 bases between. The CDR3 loop spans 15 amino acids.

The genes are TRBV4-2 and TRBJ2-2; 9 positions match TRBD1. The CDR3 totals 15 residues. Germline-derived CDR1 and CDR2 are LGHNA and YNFKEQ. J lost 4 bases, V lost 5 bases, and 5 bases had no gene match. The CDR3 sequence is CASSVGQGPTGELFF. The CDR3 coding sequence is TGTGCCAGCAGCGTAGGACAGGGGCCCACCGGGGAGCTGTTTTTT.

CDR3 in amino acids: CASSQGERQRQHF. The CDR3 bases are TGCGCCAGCAGCCAAGGGGAGAGACAGAGACAGCATTTT. This rearrangement joins TRBV4-1 to TRBJ1-5; weak D call: TRBD1 (5 bases). The CDR3 runs 13 residues. V was clipped by 1 base and J by 13 bases, with 14 bases between them. Germline CDR1 MGHRA, CDR2 YSYEKL.

V is TRBV28 and J is TRBJ1-3, with D perhaps TRBD1 (6 bases). The V gene's germline CDR1 is MDHEN and CDR2 SYDVKM. This CDR3 is built from 14 residues. V lost 3 bases, J lost 4 bases, and 10 bases lay in between. The CDR3 DNA reads TGTGCCAGCAGTTTTTGGACAGTAGGAAACACCATATATTTT. It translates to CASSFWTVGNTIYF. Variable domain in full (rest from reference TRBV28 and TRBJ1-3): DVKVTQSSRYLVKRTGEKVFLECVQDMDHENMFWYRQDPGLGLRLIYFSYDVKMKEKGDIPEGYSVSREKKERFSLILESASTNQTSMYLCASSFWTVGNTIYFGEGSWLTVV.

The rearrangement joins TRBV28 to TRBJ1-6; D is unclear. The CDR3 totals 18 residues. Trimming pared 1 base from V and 5 bases from J, leaving 18 bases between. From germline, CDR1 is MDHEN and CDR2 SYDVKM. Written as DNA, the CDR3 is TGTGCCAGCAGTTTATCGGGTCCACAGACGGCGAATAATTCACCCCTCCACTTT. This gives the protein CASSLSGPQTANNSPLHF. Based on the CDR3 plus reference TRBV28 and TRBJ1-6, the full variable domain is DVKVTQSSRYLVKRTGEKVFLECVQDMDHENMFWYRQDPGLGLRLIYFSYDVKMKEKGDIPEGYSVSREKKERFSLILESASTNQTSMYLCASSLSGPQTANNSPLHFGNGTRLTVT.

This clone showed up just a few times. The DNA of the CDR3 is TGTGCCAGCAGCTTAGAATCCGGCCAGAACACTGAAGCTTTCTTT. The encoded protein is CASSLESGQNTEAFF. The rearrangement links TRBV7-9 to TRBJ1-1, with D unresolved. The CDR3 runs 15 residues. The V and J ends lost 1 base and 1 base respectively, with 10 bases between them. The germline CDR1 and CDR2 sequences are SEHNR and FQNEAQ (reference sequence). The whole variable domain, filled in from reference TRBV7-9 and TRBJ1-1, reads DTGVSQNPRHKITKRGQNVTFRCDPISEHNRLYWYRQTLGQGPEFLTYFQNEAQLEKSRLLSDRFSAERPKGSFSTLEIQRTEQGDSAMYLCASSLESGQNTEAFFGQGTRLTVV.

The chain links TRBV6-5 to TRBJ1-1; no clear D gene. The germline gives CDR1 MNHEY, CDR2 SVGAGI. The CDR3 is made up of 15 amino acids. V was clipped by 4 bases and J by 4 bases, with 16 bases between them. CDR3 sequence: CASSFQPRPPTEAFF. The CDR3 coding sequence is TGTGCCAGCAGTTTTCAGCCCAGGCCCCCCACTGAAGCTTTCTTT.

This chain links TRBV7-9 with TRBJ1-6; D perhaps matches TRBD1 (5 bases). This CDR3 region has 16 residues. Trimming stripped 5 bases from V and 0 bases from J, with 11 bases between. Germline CDR1 and CDR2: SEHNR and FQNEAQ (reference sequence). CDR3 coding DNA: TGTGCCAGCAGCCGAGAGGGGAGCTCCTATAATTCACCCCTCCACTTT. Its translation is CASSREGSSYNSPLHF. The variable domain in full, completed from reference TRBV7-9 and TRBJ1-6, reads DTGVSQNPRHKITKRGQNVTFRCDPISEHNRLYWYRQTLGQGPEFLTYFQNEAQLEKSRLLSDRFSAERPKGSFSTLEIQRTEQGDSAMYLCASSREGSSYNSPLHFGNGTRLTVT.

This clone was detected only a few times. V and J are TRBV6-6 and TRBJ1-2; TRBD1 matches 7 bases. Germline CDR1 and CDR2: MNHNY and SVGAGI (reference sequence). The CDR3 has 12 amino acids. V trimming: 5 bases; J trimming: 8 bases; junction bases outside the gene matches: 5. The CDR3 region is CASSTQGGGYTF. Here the CDR3 DNA reads TGTGCCAGCAGTACCCAGGGGGGGGGCTACACCTTC.

The chain recombines TRBV4-1 with TRBJ2-3; a weak D match, TRBD2 (5 bases). The CDR3 covers 16 residues. V lost 0 bases and J 6 bases, leaving 16 bases between the germline ends. Germline values: CDR1 MGHRA, CDR2 YSYEKL. DNA of the CDR3: TGCGCCAGCAGCCAAGATACCGGGCGGGTTGCGGATACGCAGTATTTT. Translation gives CASSQDTGRVADTQYF.